The following is a TCR beta chain sequence with its context. This clonotype was seen more than once but under ten times. Its target antigen remains unknown. Nothing much larger sits one base from this clone, and base qualities are not available. For sequencing, an Illumina NovaSeq 6000 was employed. TCRalpha and TCRbeta cDNA libraries were built by 5'RACE with constant-segment primers, adding sample barcodes and unique molecular identifiers. RNA was extracted from every sample with Trizol reagent. Libraries were amplified in two PCR steps, with a second sample barcode and Illumina TruSeq adapters added in the second step. Sequencing of the libraries was done on an Illumina NovaSeq, producing 2 x 150 bp paired-end reads. The original pipeline was this. Demultiplexing of reads and collapsing into UMI-guided consensus sequences were performed with migec v1.2.7. Using mixcr v2.1.11, UMI consensuses were aligned to TRA and TRB V and J templates and then assembled into clonotypes. A clonotype was counted as expanded or contracted only when both edgeR and NoisET called the clonotype significant, with the noise models trained on biological replicates. edgeR calls used a false discovery rate-adjusted p below 0.01 and a log2 fold-change threshold of 1. As an exploratory analysis of dynamics, max-normalized trajectories of the 1000 most abundant clonotypes were examined by PCA with hierarchical clustering. Separately sequenced CD4+ and CD8+ repertoires were used to assign a CD4 or CD8 phenotype to each responding clone. TCRdb took the public reads, trimmed them with fastp at Q25, ran MiXCR for clone calling and kept in-frame beta chains. Rows merge per CDR3 protein into single entries with the most common DNA and genes. TCRdb, rather than the study authors, made the V and J calls. The sample records a few hundred thousand distinct CDR3 sequences, 20% to 25% of which are singletons. The biggest ten clones account for around 12% of the sample.

PBMCs were isolated by Ficoll-Paque density gradient centrifugation. The source of the sample is a study of T-cell memory formation after mild COVID-19 (dated by TCRdb to 2020 to 2022). Background for the entire study: TCR sequence clusters from the two donors were found to be largely donor specific. Longitudinal TCRalpha and TCRbeta repertoire sequencing tracked T-cell clones expanding and contracting after mild COVID-19 in a couple of donors. Two young, previously healthy adult volunteers, one female and one male, were included in the cohort.

General conclusions and limits of the study: Only two mild cases were covered in the study, and larger cohorts including severe cases with pre-infection samples were considered necessary. Balanced CD4/CD8 phenotypes were observed for clones contracting from day 15 to 85, whereas a bias towards CD4+ was observed for a second wave of clones expanding from day 15 to 37. SARS-CoV-2 specificity was not confirmed for the second-wave clones peaking on day 37. Contracting CD4+ clones were found mainly in CM and EM memory subsets, while CD8+ clones were enriched in EMRA. Some responding clones were detected in pre-infection memory, which suggested that pre-existing cross-reactive memory T cells had joined the SARS-CoV-2 response.

At the junction V is shortened by 3 bases and J by 10 bases, with 21 bases in between. CDR1 MNHNS and CDR2 SASEGT are derived from the germline V gene. The CDR3 goes from the cysteine to the phenylalanine over 15 residues. Only CDR3 DNA remains: 45 bases, in frame from the first base. The chain uses TRBV6-1 and TRBJ1-1, with the D gene call left open. This TCR came from an adult woman who had mild COVID-19 (a few samples of this study predate the infection). The sample titles of this study are shuffled in the database, so cell type and time point are left out; the donor was told from shared clones. Sequenced input: PBMCs or a T cell subset sorted from them (not recorded which). Read as DNA, the sequence is TGTGCCAGCAGTGATCAATCGGGCCGAGCTTCTACAGCTTTCTTT. Its protein reads: CASSDQSGRASTAFF.